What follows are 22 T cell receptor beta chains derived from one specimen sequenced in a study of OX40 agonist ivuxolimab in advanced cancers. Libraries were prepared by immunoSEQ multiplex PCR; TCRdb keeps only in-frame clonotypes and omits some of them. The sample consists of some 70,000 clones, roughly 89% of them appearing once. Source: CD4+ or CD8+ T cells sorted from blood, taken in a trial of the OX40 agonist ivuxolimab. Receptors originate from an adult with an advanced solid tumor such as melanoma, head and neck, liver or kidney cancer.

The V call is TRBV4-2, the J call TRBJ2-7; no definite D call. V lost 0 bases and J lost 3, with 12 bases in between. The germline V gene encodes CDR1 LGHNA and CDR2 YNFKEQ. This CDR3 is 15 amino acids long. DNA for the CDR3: TGTGCCAGCAGCCAAGATTTTGGACCGAGCTACGAGCAGTACTTC. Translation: CASSQDFGPSYEQYF.

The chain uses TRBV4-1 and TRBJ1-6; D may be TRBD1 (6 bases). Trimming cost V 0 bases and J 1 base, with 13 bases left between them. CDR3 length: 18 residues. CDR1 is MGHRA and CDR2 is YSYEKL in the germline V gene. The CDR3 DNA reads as TGCGCCAGCAGCCAAGATTCAGGGGCTACATCCTATAATTCACCCCTCCACTTT. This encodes CASSQDSGATSYNSPLHF.

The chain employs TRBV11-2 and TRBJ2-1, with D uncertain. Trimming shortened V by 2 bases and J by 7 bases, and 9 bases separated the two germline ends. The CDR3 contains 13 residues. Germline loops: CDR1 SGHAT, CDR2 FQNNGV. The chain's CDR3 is CASSLNSPNEQFF. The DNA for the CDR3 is TGTGCCAGCAGCTTAAATAGTCCTAATGAGCAGTTCTTC.

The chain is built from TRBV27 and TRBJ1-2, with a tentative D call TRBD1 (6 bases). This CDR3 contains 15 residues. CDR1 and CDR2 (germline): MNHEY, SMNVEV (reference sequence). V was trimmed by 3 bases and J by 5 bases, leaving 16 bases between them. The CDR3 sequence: CASSFSGVEVYGYTF. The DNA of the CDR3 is TGTGCCAGCAGTTTTTCAGGGGTCGAGGTATATGGCTACACCTTC.

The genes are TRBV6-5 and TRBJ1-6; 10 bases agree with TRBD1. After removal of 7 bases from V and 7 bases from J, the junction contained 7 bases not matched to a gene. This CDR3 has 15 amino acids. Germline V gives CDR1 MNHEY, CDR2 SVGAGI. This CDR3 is CASIELGQGNSPLHF. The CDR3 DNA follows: TGTGCCAGCATAGAGTTGGGACAGGGGAATTCACCCCTCCACTTT.

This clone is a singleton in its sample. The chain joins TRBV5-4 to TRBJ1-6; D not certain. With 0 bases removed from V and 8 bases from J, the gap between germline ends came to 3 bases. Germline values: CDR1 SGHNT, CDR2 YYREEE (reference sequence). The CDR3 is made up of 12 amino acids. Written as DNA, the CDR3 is TGTGCCAGCAGCTTGGGGGATTCACCCCTCCACTTT. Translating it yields CASSLGDSPLHF.

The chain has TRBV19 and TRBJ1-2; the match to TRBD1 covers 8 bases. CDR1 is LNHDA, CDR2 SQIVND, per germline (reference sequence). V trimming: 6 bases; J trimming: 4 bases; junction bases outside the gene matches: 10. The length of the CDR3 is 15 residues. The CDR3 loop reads CASRSARGRAYGYTF. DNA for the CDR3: TGTGCCAGTAGGTCAGCCAGGGGGCGTGCCTATGGCTACACCTTC.

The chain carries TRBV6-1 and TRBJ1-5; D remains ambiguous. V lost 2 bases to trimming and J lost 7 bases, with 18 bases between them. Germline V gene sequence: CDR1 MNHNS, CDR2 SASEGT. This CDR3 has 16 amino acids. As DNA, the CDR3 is TGTGCCAGCAGTGAACGTTCCGGGATCGGGGTACAGCCCCAGCATTTT. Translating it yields CASSERSGIGVQPQHF.

The CDR3 DNA reads as TGCGCCAGCAGCAAAGGACAGGGCCCACCCGCTGAAGCTTTCTTT. Its protein is CASSKGQGPPAEAFF. This sequence joins TRBV4-1 and TRBJ1-1, with 8 bases fitting TRBD1. CDR1 and CDR2 from the germline V gene are MGHRA and YSYEKL. CDR3 length: 15 residues. With V trimmed by 5 bases and J by 6 bases, 11 bases remained unmatched.

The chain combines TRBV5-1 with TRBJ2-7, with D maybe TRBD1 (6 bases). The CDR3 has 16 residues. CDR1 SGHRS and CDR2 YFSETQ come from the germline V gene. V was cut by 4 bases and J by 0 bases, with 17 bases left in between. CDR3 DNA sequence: TGCGCCAGCAGCCGTACACAGGGCCACAGCTCCTACGAGCAGTACTTC. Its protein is CASSRTQGHSSYEQYF.

The DNA of the CDR3 is TGTGCCAGCAGCTTAGTAGCGGGGGGGTACGAGCAGTACTTC. It is translated as CASSLVAGGYEQYF. This sequence joins TRBV7-2 and TRBJ2-7; 11 bases map to TRBD2. J was trimmed by 4 bases and V by 1 base; bases with no gene match: 0. The length of the CDR3 is 14 residues. Germline CDR1 is SGHTA and CDR2 is FQGNSA.

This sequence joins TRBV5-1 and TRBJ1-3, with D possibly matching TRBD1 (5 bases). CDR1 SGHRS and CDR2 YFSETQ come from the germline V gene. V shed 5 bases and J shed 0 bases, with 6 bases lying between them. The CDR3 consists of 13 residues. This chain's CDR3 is CASRQDSGNTIYF. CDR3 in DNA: TGCGCCAGCAGACAGGACTCTGGAAACACCATATATTTT. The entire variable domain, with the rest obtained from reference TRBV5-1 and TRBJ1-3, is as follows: KAGVTQTPRYLIKTRGQQVTLSCSPISGHRSVSWYQQTPGQGLQFLFEYFSETQRNKGNFPGRFSGRQFSNSRSEMNVSTLELGDSALYLCASRQDSGNTIYFGEGSWLTVV.

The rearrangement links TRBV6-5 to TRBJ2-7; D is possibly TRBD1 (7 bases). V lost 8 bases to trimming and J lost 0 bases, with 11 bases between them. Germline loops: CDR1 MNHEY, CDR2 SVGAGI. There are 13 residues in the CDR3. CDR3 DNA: TGTGCCAGCCGGAGGGACAGCTCCTACGAGCAGTACTTC. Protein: CASRRDSSYEQYF.

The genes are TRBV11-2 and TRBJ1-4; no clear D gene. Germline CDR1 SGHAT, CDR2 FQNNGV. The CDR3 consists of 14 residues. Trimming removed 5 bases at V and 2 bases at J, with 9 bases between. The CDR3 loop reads CASSVGSTNEKLFF. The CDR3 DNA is TGTGCCAGCAGCGTAGGGAGTACTAATGAAAAACTGTTTTTT.

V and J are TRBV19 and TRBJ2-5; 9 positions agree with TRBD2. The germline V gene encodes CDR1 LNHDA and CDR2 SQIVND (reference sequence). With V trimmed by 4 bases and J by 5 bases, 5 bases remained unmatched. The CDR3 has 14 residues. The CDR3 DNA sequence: TGTGCCAGTAGTAGCGGGGGGGCCGGTGAGACCCAGTACTTC. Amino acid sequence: CASSSGGAGETQYF.

Here the CDR3 reads CASSLGLTSGDYGYTF. The CDR3 nucleotides are TGCGCCAGCAGCTTGGGATTGACCTCGGGGGACTATGGCTACACCTTC. The chain carries TRBV5-1 and TRBJ1-2, with a tentative D call TRBD1 (5 bases). The germline V and J ends were trimmed by 0 bases and 3 bases, with 15 bases remaining between them. The germline V gene has CDR1 SGHRS and CDR2 YFSETQ. The CDR3 has 16 residues.

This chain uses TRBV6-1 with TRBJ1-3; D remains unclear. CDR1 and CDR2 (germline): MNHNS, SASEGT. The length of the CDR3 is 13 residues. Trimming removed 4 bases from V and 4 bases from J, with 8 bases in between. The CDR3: CASSGTEGNTIYF. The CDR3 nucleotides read TGTGCCAGCAGTGGGACGGAAGGAAACACCATATATTTT.

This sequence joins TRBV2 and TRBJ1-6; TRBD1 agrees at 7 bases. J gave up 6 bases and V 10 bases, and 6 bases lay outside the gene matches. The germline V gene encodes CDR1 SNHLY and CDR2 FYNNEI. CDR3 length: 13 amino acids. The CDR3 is CATTRDSNSPLHF. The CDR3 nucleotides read TGTGCCACCACACGGGACAGTAATTCACCCCTCCACTTT.

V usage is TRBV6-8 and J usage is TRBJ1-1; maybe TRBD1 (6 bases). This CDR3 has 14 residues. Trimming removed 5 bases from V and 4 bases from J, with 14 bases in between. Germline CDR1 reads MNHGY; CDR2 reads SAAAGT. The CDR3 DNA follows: TGTGCCAGCAGTGACCGTGGAGGGGGCACTGAAGCTTTCTTT. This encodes CASSDRGGGTEAFF.

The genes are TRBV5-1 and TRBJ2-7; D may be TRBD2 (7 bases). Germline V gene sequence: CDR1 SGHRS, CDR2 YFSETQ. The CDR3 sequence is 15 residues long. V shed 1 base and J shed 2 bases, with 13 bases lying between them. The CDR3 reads CASSLRAGAAYEQYF. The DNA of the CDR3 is TGCGCCAGCAGCTTGCGTGCGGGGGCGGCCTACGAGCAGTACTTC.

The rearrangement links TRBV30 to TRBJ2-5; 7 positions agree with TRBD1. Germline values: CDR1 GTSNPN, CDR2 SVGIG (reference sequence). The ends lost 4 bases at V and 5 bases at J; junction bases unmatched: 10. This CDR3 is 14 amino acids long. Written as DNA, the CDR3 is TGTGCCTGGAAGAGACAGGGAACTGTTGAGACCCAGTACTTC. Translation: CAWKRQGTVETQYF.

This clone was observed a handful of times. In nucleotides, the CDR3 is TGTGCCAGCAGCTTAAGGGGGACTGGTGGTGAGCAGTTCTTC. This codes for CASSLRGTGGEQFF. V and J are TRBV7-8 and TRBJ2-1; D may be TRBD1 or TRBD2 (6 bases each). This CDR3 comprises 14 residues. Per the germline V gene, CDR1 is SGHVS and CDR2 is FQNEAQ. V lost 2 bases, J lost 9 bases, and 14 bases lay in between.